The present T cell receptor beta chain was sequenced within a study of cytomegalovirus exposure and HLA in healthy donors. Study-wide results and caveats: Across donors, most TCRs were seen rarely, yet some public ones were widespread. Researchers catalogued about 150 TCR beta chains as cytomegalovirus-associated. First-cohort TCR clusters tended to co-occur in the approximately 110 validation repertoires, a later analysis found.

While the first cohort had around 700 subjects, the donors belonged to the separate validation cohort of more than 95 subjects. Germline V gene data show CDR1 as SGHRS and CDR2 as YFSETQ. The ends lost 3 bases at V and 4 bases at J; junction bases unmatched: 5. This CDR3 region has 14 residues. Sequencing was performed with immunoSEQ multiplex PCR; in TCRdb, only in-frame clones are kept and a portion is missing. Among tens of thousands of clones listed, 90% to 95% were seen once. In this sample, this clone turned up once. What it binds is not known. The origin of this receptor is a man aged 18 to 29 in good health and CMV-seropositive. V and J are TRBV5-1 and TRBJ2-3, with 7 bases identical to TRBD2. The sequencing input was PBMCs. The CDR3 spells CASSSWGGSDTQYF. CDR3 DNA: TGCGCCAGCAGCTCCTGGGGGGGTTCAGATACGCAGTATTTT.